Listed below are T cell receptor beta chains from one sample, sequenced in a study of long-term antiretroviral therapy in people with HIV. TCRdb's table, derived via immunoSEQ multiplex PCR, lists solely in-frame clones and lacks some. The table has 24,000 or so clones, approximately 88% seen once. Source: unsorted PBMCs, taken approximately 4.3 years after starting antiretroviral therapy. The receptor set was obtained from a man younger than 40 with HIV. Both conserved end residues are trimmed from each CDR3.

TRBJ1-2	TRBV2	ASSVAAYGYT
TRBJ2-2	TRBV11-3	ASSLNLAGELF
TRBJ2-7	TRBV30	AWTGTSTWEQY
TRBJ2-2	TRBV19	ASFNRGATGELF
TRBJ2-1	TRBV6-6	ASTPTSGSYNEQF
TRBJ1-6	TRBV12-5	ASGLGTGLRDSPLH
TRBJ1-4	TRBV18	ASSPDLGGRGKLF
TRBJ2-7	TRBV7-3	ASSLIAGGAYEQY
TRBJ2-3	TRBV28	ASRLEGSVGTQY
TRBJ2-3	TRBV7-6	ASSLEWVASTDTQY
TRBJ2-7	TRBV10-3	AISIGLAGGLNEQY
TRBJ2-3	TRBV30	AWRQFRAQY
TRBJ2-6	TRBV6-1	ASSAYVGTGANVLT
TRBJ2-7	TRBV4-1	ASSLSGLAGGASYEQY
TRBJ1-2	TRBV11-2	ASSLAGGFYGYT
TRBJ1-2	TRBV4-1	ASSLPGGWNGYT
TRBJ1-2	TRBV14	ASSQDNGVNYGYT
TRBJ1-1	TRBV19	ASKPQGSMNTEAF
TRBJ1-2	TRBV9	ASSVGQGTGYT
TRBJ1-5	TRBV7-9	ASSSDSQPQH